This T cell receptor beta chain was obtained from a study of blood T cells in healthy people across ages. Whole-study results and caveats: The long-lived group displayed more naive CD4+ cells, plus higher diversity, than the aged donors did.

The CDR3 covers 15 residues. Germline assignment: CDR1 DFQATT and CDR2 SNEGSKA (reference sequence). Between the trimmed V and J ends, which lost 6 bases and 0 bases, there was a span of 15 bases. In its sample, this clonotype was seen many times. Its antigen is as yet unknown. A second PCR, run for about 6 to 12 cycles, used a sample-barcoded 5' primer plus a J-beta primer mix. TCRdb re-called the 5' RACE reads through MiXCR, storing one row per CDR3 protein. The sample carries about 1,800,000 distinct CDR3 sequences, roughly 27% recorded once. This chain connects TRBV20-1 to TRBJ2-1, with D tentatively TRBD1 or TRBD2 (6 bases each). The receptor comes from a woman aged 25 to 39 in good health. What was sequenced was blood. The CDR3 DNA sequence: TGCAGTGCGTACAAAGGGGGGAGCTCCTACAATGAGCAGTTCTTC. It codes for CSAYKGGSSYNEQFF.